Presented here are 5 T cell receptor beta chains from one specimen sequenced in a study of T cells after yellow fever vaccination. A single record per CDR3 protein comes from TCRdb applying MiXCR to the 5' RACE reads. The sample includes roughly 9,300 distinct CDR3 sequences, under 5.5% of them seen just once. This specimen was PBMCs, either bulk or a sorted T-cell subset (CD4+, CD8+, memory, or dextramer-sorted; not recorded which), taken more than 13 days after the first yellow fever vaccination. Receptors originate from a young man who received the YFV17D yellow fever vaccine.

This clonotype occurred many times. This chain joins TRBV27 and TRBJ1-3, with 7 bases fitting TRBD1. V shed 5 bases, J shed 3 bases, and the junction held 10 bases outside the gene matches. From germline, CDR1 is MNHEY and CDR2 SMNVEV (reference sequence). The CDR3 spans 16 residues. In nucleotides, the CDR3 is TGTGCCAGCAGTACCACAGGGGTGGGTAATGGAAACACCATATATTTT. This codes for CASSTTGVGNGNTIYF.

This clonotype appeared many times. The CDR3 reads CASSIGPAGGLSSNYGYTF. CDR3 sequence (DNA): TGTGCCAGTAGTATAGGTCCGGCAGGGGGCCTCTCGTCTAACTATGGCTACACCTTC. The gene calls are TRBV19 and TRBJ1-2; 8 nucleotides agree with TRBD1. Germline V lookup: CDR1 LNHDA, CDR2 SQIVND (reference sequence). CDR3 length: 19 residues. The V gene end was trimmed by 1 base and the J gene end by 0 bases; junction bases not matched to a gene: 13.

This clonotype is deemed medium-sized (0.01 to 0.1%). This sequence joins TRBV7-2 and TRBJ1-2, with 9 bases lining up with TRBD1. Germline CDR1 SGHTA, CDR2 FQGNSA. This CDR3 has 13 amino acids. The V gene end was trimmed by 7 bases and the J gene end by 5 bases; junction bases not matched to a gene: 5. CDR3 sequence reads: CASTRQGEYGYTF. CDR3 DNA sequence: TGTGCCAGCACCCGACAGGGGGAATATGGCTACACCTTC.

There are many counts of this clonotype. The rearrangement uses TRBV5-1 and TRBJ2-7, with TRBD2 identical over 10 bases. This CDR3 contains 14 residues. V lost 0 bases, J lost 8 bases, and 5 bases stayed unmatched. Germline assignment: CDR1 SGHRS and CDR2 YFSETQ. In DNA form, the CDR3 reads TGCGCCAGCAGCTTGGAATTAGCGGGGGGAAAGCAGTACGTC. Translation gives CASSLELAGGKQYV.

By sample fraction, this clonotype is medium-sized (0.01 to 0.1%). V and J are TRBV29-1 and TRBJ2-2; D remains unclear. This CDR3 comprises 12 residues. V lost 7 bases and J lost 1, with 7 bases in between. Germline-derived CDR1 and CDR2 are SQVTM and ANQGSEA. The CDR3 DNA reads as TGCAGCGCCCGTCGGAACACCGGGGAGCTGTTTTTT. As protein: CSARRNTGELFF.